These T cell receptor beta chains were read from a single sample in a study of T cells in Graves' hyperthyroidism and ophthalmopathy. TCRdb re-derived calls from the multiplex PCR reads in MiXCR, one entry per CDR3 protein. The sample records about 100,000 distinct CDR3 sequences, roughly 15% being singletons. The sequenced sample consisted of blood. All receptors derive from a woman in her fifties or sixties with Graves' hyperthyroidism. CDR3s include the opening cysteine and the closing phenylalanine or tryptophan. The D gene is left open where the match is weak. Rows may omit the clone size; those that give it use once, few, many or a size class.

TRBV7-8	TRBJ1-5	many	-	CASSSYRLGGNQPQHF
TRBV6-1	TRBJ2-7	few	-	CASSELSYGQYF
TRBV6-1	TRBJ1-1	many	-	CASRDSGLKEAFF
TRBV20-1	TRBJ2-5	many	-	CSARDLWNQETQYF
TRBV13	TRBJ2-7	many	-	CASSAREPNYEQYF
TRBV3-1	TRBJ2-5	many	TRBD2	CASSPRLGLMGTQYF
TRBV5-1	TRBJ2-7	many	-	CASSLQLGPSYEQYF
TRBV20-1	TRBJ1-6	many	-	CSVKQGRDNSPLHF
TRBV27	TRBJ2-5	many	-	CASSKRAKETQYF
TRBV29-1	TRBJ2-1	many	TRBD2	CSVDRAGEHNEQFF
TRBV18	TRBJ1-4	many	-	CASSPGPGEKLFF
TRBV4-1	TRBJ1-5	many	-	CASSQDGGLNQPQHF
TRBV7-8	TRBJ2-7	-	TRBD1	CASSQDLGQPYEQYF
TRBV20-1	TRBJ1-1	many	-	CSSHRELTFF
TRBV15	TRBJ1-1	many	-	CATSTSPRGNTEAFF
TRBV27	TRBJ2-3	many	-	CASSQTPQGFTDTQYF
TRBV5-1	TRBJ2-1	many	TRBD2	CASSPGSGWDNEQFF
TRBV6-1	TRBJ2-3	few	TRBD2	CASSLVGGRVTSTQYF
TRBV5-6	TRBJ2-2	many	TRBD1	CASSSGTGRTGELFF
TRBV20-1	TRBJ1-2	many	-	CSARLGGRNYGYTF
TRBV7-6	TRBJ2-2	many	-	CASSLGSNRGGELFF
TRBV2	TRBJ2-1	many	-	CASRERQVGEQFF
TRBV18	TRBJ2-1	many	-	CASSKRRGIDNEQFF
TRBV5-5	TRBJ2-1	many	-	CASSLLSSSYNEQFF
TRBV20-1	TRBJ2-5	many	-	CSARVQEGKTQYF
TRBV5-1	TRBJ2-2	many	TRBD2	CASSSGLAGNTGELFF
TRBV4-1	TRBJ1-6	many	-	CASSQGGIAYNSPLHF
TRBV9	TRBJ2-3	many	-	CASSVGHVMDTQYF
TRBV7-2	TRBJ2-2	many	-	CASSANSISGELFF
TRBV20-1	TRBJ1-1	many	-	CSARSGTEAFF
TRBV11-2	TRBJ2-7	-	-	CASSLTSGGLPYEQYF
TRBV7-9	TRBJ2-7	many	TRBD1	CASTYRDRGEQYF
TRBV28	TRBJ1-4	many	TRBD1	CASSRRQGAGEKLFF
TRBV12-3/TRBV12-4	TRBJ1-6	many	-	CASSLGQYNSPLHF
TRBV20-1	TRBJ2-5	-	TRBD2	CSAPGTGTSGRQETQYF
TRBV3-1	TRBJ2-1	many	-	CASSPPGGRNEQFF
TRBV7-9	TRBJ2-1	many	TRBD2	CASSLAGGRVYNEQFF
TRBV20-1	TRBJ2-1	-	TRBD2	CSARDWAGTSGGNEQFF
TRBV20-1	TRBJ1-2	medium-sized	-	CSAPGGDIGLYGYTF
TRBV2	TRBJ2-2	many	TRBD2	CASSGLAGAGELFF
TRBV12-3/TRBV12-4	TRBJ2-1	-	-	CASRIQGYNEQFF
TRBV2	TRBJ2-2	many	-	CASKPRAQPGELFF
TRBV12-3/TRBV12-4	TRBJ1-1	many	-	CASSLAGEAFF
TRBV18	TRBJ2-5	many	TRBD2	CASSPPGLAGIETQYF
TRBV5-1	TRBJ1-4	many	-	CASSDMGRAGKLFF
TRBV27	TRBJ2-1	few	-	CASSSPYTRHEQFF
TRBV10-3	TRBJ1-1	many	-	CAISASTGNTEAFF
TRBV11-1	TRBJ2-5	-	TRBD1	CASSLVRTGLQETQYF
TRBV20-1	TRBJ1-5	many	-	CSARGGPGQPQHF
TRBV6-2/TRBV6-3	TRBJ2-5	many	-	CASTILGAGLGSQYF
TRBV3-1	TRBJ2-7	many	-	CASSQVLDEQYF
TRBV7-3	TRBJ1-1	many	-	CASSLTRLNTEAFF